This TCR beta chain was profiled in a study of T cell responses to AZD1222 COVID-19 vaccine. As to this clone: Antigen specificity is unknown.

Regarding the study as a whole: Clonal diversity was possibly underestimated, and the donors were mostly white British, with more females. CD4 TCRs associated with vaccination spanned spike, dominating at 160-218 and 743-854. The repertoires were collected only after the peak T cell response.

The CDR3 is 13 residues long. V shed 9 bases and J 9 bases; nucleotides not matched to a gene: 6. CDR1 is MNHEY and CDR2 is SVGAGI in the germline V gene. Assay: immunoSEQ multiplex PCR; the TCRdb copy retains only in-frame clones and omits some. The data show about 160,000 clones, around 93% seen once. The specimen was peripheral blood, collected on day 0 of AZD1222 vaccination. This sequence originates from an adult in good health. This sequence joins TRBV6-5 and TRBJ1-6; 9 nucleotides match TRBD1. This CDR3 is CASKGTGSSPLHF. CDR3 sequence (DNA): TGTGCCAGTAAGGGGACAGGGAGTTCACCCCTCCACTTT.